The present T cell receptor (beta chain) was sequenced within a study of cytomegalovirus exposure and HLA in healthy donors. Per the germline V gene, CDR1 is LNHDA and CDR2 is SQIVND (reference sequence). J was trimmed by 6 bases and V by 4 bases; bases with no gene match: 27. CDR3 size: 20 residues. Study results and limitations: While the bulk of TCR sequences proved rare, some public TCRs turned up in many donors.

Use of 60 Vbeta and 13 Jbeta primers characterized the PCR. Generated by immunoSEQ multiplex PCR, the TCRdb table keeps only in-frame clones and is missing some. Among some 99,000 clones listed, 81% were seen once. Comment on this clone: The antigen is not known.

The chain combines TRBV19 with TRBJ2-7; 7 nucleotides line up with TRBD2. The specimen was PBMCs. The receptor was derived from a woman in her thirties in good health and CMV-seronegative. This CDR3 is CASSTPDLITSSTGGREQYF. The CDR3 DNA reads TGTGCCAGTAGTACCCCAGACCTTATCACGTCTTCAACGGGAGGACGCGAGCAGTACTTC.